The 21 T cell receptor beta chains reported below all come from one sample, sequenced in a study of naive and memory T cell subsets. An equimolar mix of two oligonucleotides served as the beta constant-region primer for TRBC1 and TRBC2. The ligated cDNA underwent four PCR rounds using SP2 and nested alpha and beta constant-region primers. In TCRdb, the UMI-ligation and nested PCR reads were re-called with MiXCR into one record per CDR3 protein. Of 100,000 to 150,000 distinct CDR3 sequences in the sample, 36% were seen once. Sequences were obtained from central memory CD4+ T cells from blood. The receptor source for this set is a human donor in good health.

The chain joins TRBV27 to TRBJ1-6, with D hard to call. Germline loops: CDR1 MNHEY, CDR2 SMNVEV (reference sequence). The CDR3 extends over 12 amino acids. V was clipped by 6 bases and J by 11 bases, with 11 bases between them. The CDR3 loop is CASRRQSTPLHF. CDR3 DNA: TGTGCCAGCAGGCGGCAGTCCACACCCCTCCACTTT.

The CDR3, as DNA: TGCGCCAGCAGTCCGACAGAAGAGAGCACAGATACGCAGTATTTT. This codes for CASSPTEESTDTQYF. The rearrangement uses TRBV23-1 and TRBJ2-3, with a tentative D call TRBD1 (5 bases). TRBV23-1 is marked as an open reading frame, function uncertain. V lost 4 bases to trimming and J lost 0 bases, with 11 bases between them. The CDR3 sequence is 15 residues long.

The V call is TRBV6-1, the J call TRBJ2-2; weak D call: TRBD1 (6 bases). Looked up from germline, CDR1 is MNHNS and CDR2 is SASEGT. V lost 5 bases, J lost 6 bases, and 7 bases lay in between. The length of the CDR3 is 12 residues. CDR3 nucleotides: TGTGCCAGCAGTAAGGGGGCCGGGGAGCTGTTTTTT. Protein product: CASSKGAGELFF.

This clonotype showed up just a few times. The chain employs TRBV28 and TRBJ1-3, with D unclear. Looked up from germline, CDR1 is MDHEN and CDR2 is SYDVKM. The germline V and J ends were trimmed by 5 bases and 0 bases, with 14 bases remaining between them. There are 16 residues in the CDR3. The CDR3 DNA sequence: TGTGCCAGCAGTCCCAAGGGAGCGAGCTCTGGAAACACCATATATTTT. Translation gives CASSPKGASSGNTIYF.

V usage is TRBV10-3 and J usage is TRBJ2-7, with TRBD2 matching over 7 bases. CDR1 and CDR2 from the germline V gene are ENHRY and SYGVKD. The V segment lost 3 bases and the J segment 5 bases; nucleotides outside the gene matches: 10. This CDR3 spans 15 amino acids. CDR3 DNA sequence: TGTGCCATCAGTGAACGACTAAGCGGGACTGACGAGCAGTACTTC. Protein: CAISERLSGTDEQYF.

V usage is TRBV7-9 and J usage is TRBJ2-3; a possible D gene is TRBD2 (5 bases). From germline, CDR1 is SEHNR and CDR2 FQNEAQ (reference sequence). The germline V and J ends were trimmed by 5 bases and 3 bases, with 12 bases remaining between them. The CDR3 loop spans 14 amino acids. CDR3 DNA: TGTGCCAGCAGCCCCCGAGCGGTAACAGATACGCAGTATTTT. Translated, it gives CASSPRAVTDTQYF.

The chain joins TRBV7-3 to TRBJ2-1, with TRBD1 matching 9 bases. Germline CDR1 reads SGHTA; CDR2 reads FQGTGA. CDR3 length equals 14 residues. The ends lost 4 bases at V and 7 bases at J; junction bases unmatched: 5. This CDR3 reads CASSWGTGRNEQFF. Here the CDR3 DNA reads TGTGCCAGCAGCTGGGGGACAGGGAGGAATGAGCAGTTCTTC.

This clonotype was picked up a small number of times. This sequence joins TRBV21-1 and TRBJ2-7. TRBV21-1 is flagged as a pseudogene. This CDR3 comprises 12 residues. The CDR3 reads CASSKANWEQYF. The DNA for the CDR3 is TGTGCCAGCAGCAAAGCTAATTGGGAGCAGTACTTC.

This clonotype was counted a few times. The chain employs TRBV18 and TRBJ1-5; 7 bases agree with TRBD1. The junction had 9 bases not matched to a gene; V was cut back by 3 bases and J by 4 bases. The V gene's germline CDR1 is KGHSH and CDR2 LQKENI. This CDR3 has 16 residues. The CDR3: CASSPSRDSKNQPQHF. CDR3 nucleotides: TGTGCCAGCTCACCTTCCCGGGACAGCAAAAATCAGCCCCAGCATTTT.

J is TRBJ2-2 and V is TRBV6-5, with a tentative D call TRBD1 (6 bases). Germline V gives CDR1 MNHEY, CDR2 SVGAGI. The V end lost 5 bases, the J end lost 1 base, and 11 bases lay between the germline ends. This CDR3 contains 15 residues. This CDR3 is CASSRRGQNTGELFF. The CDR3 DNA follows: TGTGCCAGCAGTAGAAGGGGACAGAACACCGGGGAGCTGTTTTTT.

Only a few counts were recorded for this clonotype. This chain connects TRBV28 to TRBJ2-5; 7 nucleotides align to TRBD2. The germline gives CDR1 MDHEN, CDR2 SYDVKM. The V and J ends lost 3 bases and 2 bases, in that order; junction bases with no gene match: 3. This CDR3 spans 14 amino acids. The CDR3 nucleotides read TGTGCCAGCAGTTTTAAGGGAGGGCAAGAGACCCAGTACTTC. This gives the protein CASSFKGGQETQYF.

This chain uses TRBV4-1 with TRBJ2-6; no clear D gene. Germline CDR1 reads MGHRA; CDR2 reads YSYEKL. Trimming took 1 base from V and 0 from J, leaving 10 bases between them. The CDR3 covers 17 residues. The CDR3 spells CASSQGLVNSGANVLTF. Here the CDR3 DNA reads TGCGCCAGCAGCCAAGGGCTAGTAAACTCTGGGGCCAACGTCCTGACTTTC.

The chain carries TRBV20-1 and TRBJ1-5; possibly TRBD1 for D (5 bases). The CDR3 spans 15 residues. Germline V gene data show CDR1 as DFQATT and CDR2 as SNEGSKA (reference sequence). Trimming stripped 3 bases from V and 0 bases from J, with 12 bases between. The DNA for the CDR3 is TGCAGTGCTAGCCGCGGCAGGGATAGCAATCAGCCCCAGCATTTT. Residues: CSASRGRDSNQPQHF.

This clonotype has a handful of counts. The rearrangement links TRBV7-3 to TRBJ1-1; 7 bases agree with TRBD1. V lost 5 bases, J lost 1 base, and 7 bases stayed unmatched. Germline V gives CDR1 SGHTA, CDR2 FQGTGA. This CDR3 region has 15 residues. In DNA, the CDR3 is TGTGCCAGCAGCCGTAGCGCAGGGGGGAACACTGAAGCTTTCTTT. Translation: CASSRSAGGNTEAFF.

The chain joins TRBV6-6 to TRBJ2-1; a weak D match, TRBD1 (6 bases). The V gene's germline CDR1 is MNHNY and CDR2 SVGAGI (reference sequence). Trimming took 5 bases from V and 2 from J, leaving 19 bases between them. The CDR3 length is 17 residues. CDR3 in amino acids: CASSRLNRVGTYNEQFF. The DNA for the CDR3 is TGTGCCAGCAGTCGCCTAAACAGGGTTGGCACCTACAATGAGCAGTTCTTC.

This chain links TRBV28 with TRBJ2-7; possible D gene TRBD2, 6 bases. The CDR3 consists of 13 residues. Germline CDR1 is MDHEN and CDR2 is SYDVKM. Trimming left V 4 bases short and J 3 bases short, with 10 bases between. CDR3 bases: TGTGCCAGCAGTTGGCGGGGATACTACGAGCAGTACTTC. Its protein is CASSWRGYYEQYF.

This clonotype showed up many times. The chain carries TRBV6-5 and TRBJ2-7; the match to TRBD2 covers 9 bases. The junction had 6 bases not matched to a gene; V was cut back by 0 bases and J by 0 bases. CDR3 length equals 17 residues. The germline V gene encodes CDR1 MNHEY and CDR2 SVGAGI. DNA of the CDR3: TGTGCCAGCAGTTACTCCTTCATTAGCGGGAGCTCCTACGAGCAGTACTTC. Amino acids: CASSYSFISGSSYEQYF.

DNA for the CDR3: TGTGCCAGTTCGGACAGGGGGCGAAATAATTCACCCCTCCACTTT. This translates into CASSDRGRNNSPLHF. The V call is TRBV6-5, the J call TRBJ1-6; the match to TRBD1 covers 11 bases. CDR3 length: 15 amino acids. Trimming took 9 bases from V and 5 from J; bases not matched to a gene: 6. Germline loops: CDR1 MNHEY, CDR2 SVGAGI.

The gene calls are TRBV20-1 and TRBJ2-1; possibly TRBD2 for D (5 bases). The CDR3 length is 16 residues. Germline CDR1 reads DFQATT; CDR2 reads SNEGSKA (reference sequence). V lost 3 bases to trimming and J lost 4 bases, with 19 bases between them. This CDR3 is CSARPLGILEYNEQFF. In DNA form, the CDR3 reads TGCAGTGCTAGGCCCCTCGGGATCTTGGAGTACAATGAGCAGTTCTTC.

The V gene is TRBV5-1, the J gene TRBJ2-5, with a tentative D call TRBD1 (6 bases). The V and J ends lost 0 bases and 5 bases respectively, with 11 bases between them. This CDR3 has 14 amino acids. CDR1 SGHRS and CDR2 YFSETQ come from the germline V gene. The CDR3 nucleotides are TGCGCCAGCAGCTTGGACAGGGTAACGGAGACCCAGTACTTC. Amino acids: CASSLDRVTETQYF.

This clonotype was seen a handful of times. The chain is built from TRBV7-9 and TRBJ2-7; D ambiguous. This CDR3 spans 14 amino acids. V lost 5 bases and J lost 3, with 14 bases in between. In germline, CDR1 is SEHNR, CDR2 FQNEAQ (reference sequence). The chain's CDR3 is CASSPVATRYEQYF. In DNA, the CDR3 is TGTGCCAGCAGCCCAGTGGCTACTCGCTACGAGCAGTACTTC.